These 11 T cell receptor beta chains originate from one sample sequenced in a study of cytomegalovirus exposure and HLA in healthy donors. With 60 Vbeta and 13 Jbeta primers, the PCR was carried out. Profiled with immunoSEQ multiplex PCR; TCRdb holds only in-frame clones, not every one. The sample comprises approximately 110,000 clones, roughly 74% of which are singletons, and around 3.6% rests with the top ten. Input material: PBMCs. These receptors all stem from a man aged 40-55 years in good health and CMV-seronegative.

The V call is TRBV7-6, the J call TRBJ2-5; D may be TRBD1 (6 bases). This CDR3 region has 15 residues. Germline V CDR1 and CDR2: SGHVS, FNYEAQ. Trimming cost V 6 bases and J 1 base, with 15 bases left between them. As DNA, the CDR3 is TGTGCCAGCAGGTTAACAGGGACCGTCCAAGAGACCCAGTACTTC. As protein: CASRLTGTVQETQYF.

This clone appeared once. The V and J genes are TRBV7-6 and TRBJ2-3; TRBD2 is a possible D gene (6 bases). Trimming stripped 2 bases from V and 2 bases from J, with 11 bases between. Germline lookup yields CDR1 SGHVS and CDR2 FNYEAQ. This CDR3 is built from 15 residues. This CDR3 reads CASSLIGGDTDTQYF. The CDR3, as DNA: TGTGCCAGCAGCTTAATCGGGGGTGACACAGATACGCAGTATTTT.

V gene TRBV7-8 combines with J gene TRBJ2-7; 7 bases are a match to TRBD1. V trimming: 2 bases; J trimming: 1 base; junction bases outside the gene matches: 2. The CDR3 loop spans 14 amino acids. The germline V gene encodes CDR1 SGHVS and CDR2 FQNEAQ. CDR3 sequence reads: CASSLRTGSYEQYF. DNA for the CDR3: TGTGCCAGCAGCTTAAGGACAGGTTCCTACGAGCAGTACTTC.

This clone has just a few counts. The J gene is TRBJ2-3, the V gene TRBV5-4; TRBD1 might be the D (6 bases). This CDR3 region has 13 residues. The germline V gene encodes CDR1 SGHNT and CDR2 YYREEE (reference sequence). Trimming shortened V by 2 bases and J by 3 bases, and 7 bases separated the two germline ends. CDR3: CASSLRGTDTQYF. The CDR3, as DNA: TGTGCCAGCAGCTTAAGGGGGACAGATACGCAGTATTTT. Drawing the rest from reference TRBV5-4 and TRBJ2-3, the complete variable domain is ETGVTQSPTHLIKTRGQQVTLRCSSQSGHNTVSWYQQALGQGPQFIFQYYREEENGRGNFPPRFSGLQFPNYSSELNVNALELDDSALYLCASSLRGTDTQYFGPGTRLTVL.

Points on this clone: The same CDR3 arises from other DNA sequences in this sample as well. The chain has TRBV15 and TRBJ1-2; TRBD1 matches 7 bases. V was clipped by 5 bases and J by 5 bases; unmatched bases: 11. This CDR3 has 15 residues. Per germline, CDR1 LNHNV and CDR2 YYDKDF (reference sequence). This chain's CDR3 is CATSVQGYVPYGYTF. CDR3 in DNA: TGTGCCACCAGCGTACAGGGGTATGTGCCGTATGGCTACACCTTC.

Turning to this clone: Other nucleotide sequences in the sample specify the same CDR3. CDR3 protein: CASSLDGYEQYF. The CDR3 bases are TGCGCCAGCAGCTTGGACGGTTACGAGCAGTACTTC. The rearrangement uses TRBV5-1 and TRBJ2-7; D not resolved. The CDR3 is made up of 12 amino acids. Looked up from germline, CDR1 is SGHRS and CDR2 is YFSETQ. V was pared by 0 bases and J by 4 bases, with 5 bases between.

The chain joins TRBV4-1 to TRBJ1-5; no clear D. The CDR3 spans 15 residues. Germline CDR1 reads MGHRA; CDR2 reads YSYEKL. V was trimmed by 0 bases and J by 5 bases, leaving 11 bases between them. In nucleotides, the CDR3 is TGCGCCAGCAGCCAAGATCAAAGCGGTTATCAGCCCCAGCATTTT. This sequence encodes CASSQDQSGYQPQHF.

V gene TRBV6-4 combines with J gene TRBJ2-2; 9 bases are shared with TRBD2. V lost 6 bases to trimming and J lost 6 bases; unmatched junction nucleotides: 11. The germline V gene encodes CDR1 MRHNA and CDR2 SNTAGT. This CDR3 spans 16 amino acids. CDR3 residues: CASSNGGGGAPGELFF. CDR3 DNA: TGTGCCAGCAGCAACGGGGGCGGGGGGGCCCCCGGGGAGCTGTTTTTT.

The genes are TRBV19 and TRBJ1-1, with TRBD1 matching over 8 bases. This CDR3 region has 14 residues. Germline V gene data show CDR1 as LNHDA and CDR2 as SQIVND (reference sequence). V gave up 7 bases and J gave up 6 bases; unmatched junction bases: 10. CDR3: CASTLTGGRAEAFF. In DNA, the CDR3 is TGTGCCAGTACCCTTACAGGGGGAAGGGCTGAAGCTTTCTTT.

This chain uses TRBV21-1 with TRBJ1-5; the table calls TRBD1, which could not be checked here. TRBV21-1 is listed as a pseudogene. The CDR3 covers 16 residues. The CDR3 spells CASSRSDRYSNQPQHF. The CDR3 coding sequence is TGTGCCAGCAGCAGGTCGGACAGATATAGCAATCAGCCCCAGCATTTT.

The V and J genes are TRBV29-1 and TRBJ2-5; TRBD2 might be the D (7 bases). Germline V lookup: CDR1 SQVTM, CDR2 ANQGSEA. The CDR3 loop spans 13 amino acids. Trimming shortened V by 3 bases and J by 4 bases, and 12 bases separated the two germline ends. The CDR3 DNA is TGCAGCGTTGACTCGGGGGGCGGAGAGACCCAGTACTTC. Protein product: CSVDSGGGETQYF.